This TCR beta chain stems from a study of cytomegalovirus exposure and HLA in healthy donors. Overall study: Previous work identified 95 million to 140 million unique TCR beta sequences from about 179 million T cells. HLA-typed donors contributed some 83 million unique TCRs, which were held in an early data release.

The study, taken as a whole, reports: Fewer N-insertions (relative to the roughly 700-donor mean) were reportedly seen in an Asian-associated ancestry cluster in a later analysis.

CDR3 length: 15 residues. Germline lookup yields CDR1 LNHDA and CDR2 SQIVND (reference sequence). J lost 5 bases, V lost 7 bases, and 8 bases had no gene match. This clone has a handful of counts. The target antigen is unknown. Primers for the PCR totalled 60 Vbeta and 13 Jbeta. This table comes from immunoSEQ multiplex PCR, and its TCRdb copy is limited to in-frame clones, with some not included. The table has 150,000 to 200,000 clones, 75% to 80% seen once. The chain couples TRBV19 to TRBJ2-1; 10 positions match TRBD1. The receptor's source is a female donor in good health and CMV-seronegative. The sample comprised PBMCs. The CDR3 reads CASTLPGQGNNEQFF. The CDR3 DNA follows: TGTGCCAGTACCCTACCGGGACAGGGGAACAATGAGCAGTTCTTC.